This is a list of T cell receptor beta chains from one sample in a study of T cells after posttransplantation cyclophosphamide. Clones were read by immunoSEQ multiplex PCR, and TCRdb kept only the in-frame ones, dropping some. The sample records 10,000 or so clones, about four fifths being singletons. This specimen was PBMCs, taken 1,800 to 2,000 days after a stem cell transplant with posttransplant cyclophosphamide. The receptors here all came from a female patient in her thirties or forties who received an allogeneic stem cell transplant from a related donor, was CMV-positive, and had no GVHD. Some T cells may possibly be graft donor cells. The CDR3 runs from the conserved cysteine through the conserved F or W. The D gene is left open where the match is weak. A row's size may be missing; if present it is once, few, many or a size class.

cdr3_nt,cdr3_aa,clone_size,d_call,j_call,v_call
TGTGCCAGTAGTAAAGGGACAACAACCTACGAGCAGTACTTC,CASSKGTTTYEQYF,.,.,TRBJ2-7,TRBV19
TGTGCCAGTAGTATCTGGACAGGGAGTGTTTACGAGCAGTACTTC,CASSIWTGSVYEQYF,few,TRBD1,TRBJ2-7,TRBV19
TGTGCCAGCAGTGGGGGACAGGGGGGAGACTGGACCCAGTACTTC,CASSGGQGGDWTQYF,.,TRBD1,TRBJ2-5,TRBV2
TGTGCCAGCAGTGAAGAAGGCGGGAGCTCCTACGAGCAGTACTTC,CASSEEGGSSYEQYF,.,TRBD2,TRBJ2-7,TRBV25-1
TGTGCCAGCAGCTTAACGTCCACTGAGCAGTACTTC,CASSLTSTEQYF,few,.,TRBJ2-7,TRBV11-2
TGTGCCAGTAGCGACCTAAGACAGGGGGCACGTGAAAAACTGTTTTTT,CASSDLRQGAREKLFF,.,TRBD1,TRBJ1-4,TRBV19
TGTGCCAGCAGTCGGACTAGCGGGGGGCTTATCACCGGGGAGCTGTTTTTT,CASSRTSGGLITGELFF,.,TRBD2,TRBJ2-2,TRBV7-3
TGCGCCAGCAGCCAAGTTGCGCTAGCGGGGGGTAAGGGCACCGGGGAGCTGTTTTTT,CASSQVALAGGKGTGELFF,.,TRBD2,TRBJ2-2,TRBV4-1
TGTGCCAGCCGCTCTGAGAGCTCCTACGAGCAGTACTTC,CASRSESSYEQYF,.,.,TRBJ2-7,TRBV9
TGTGCCAGCAGCGTAGCTAAGGCAGGGGGTGGTGGGGCCAACGTCCTGACTTTC,CASSVAKAGGGGANVLTF,.,TRBD1,TRBJ2-6,TRBV9
TGCGCCAGCAGCCCTCGACAGGGGAGAGGGACTGGCTACACCTTC,CASSPRQGRGTGYTF,.,TRBD1,TRBJ1-2,TRBV5-1
TGTGCCAGCAGCGGGACAGGATCGGGTGAGCAGTTCTTC,CASSGTGSGEQFF,.,TRBD1,TRBJ2-1,TRBV7-6
TGTGCCACCAGCAGAGATGCGACAGGGAATAATTCACCCCTCCACTTT,CATSRDATGNNSPLHF,.,TRBD1,TRBJ1-6,TRBV15